This TCR beta chain derives from a study of glioma-infiltrating T cells after dendritic cell vaccination. About the study: Patients had newly diagnosed or recurrent glioblastoma and received dendritic cell vaccines. Dendritic cells derived from monocytes and pulsed with autologous tumor lysate formed the vaccine.

Sequencing was performed with immunoSEQ multiplex PCR; in TCRdb, only in-frame clones are kept and a portion is missing. The sample has about 50,000 clones, about 88% seen once. This CDR3 has 18 residues. The germline V gene has CDR1 LGHNA and CDR2 YSLEER. The J segment lost 6 bases and the V segment lost 0 bases, leaving 13 bases of the junction unmatched. The time point is: after dendritic cell vaccination, including at tumor progression/relapse. This clone came up once. Sequenced material: blood, taken after dendritic cell vaccination. V usage is TRBV4-3 and J usage is TRBJ2-2; 7 bases map to TRBD2. The source of this sequence is a human donor with glioblastoma. The CDR3 reads CASSQDLWTAGVSGELFF. For the CDR3, the DNA is TGCGCCAGCAGCCAAGATCTATGGACGGCGGGGGTGTCCGGGGAGCTGTTTTTT.